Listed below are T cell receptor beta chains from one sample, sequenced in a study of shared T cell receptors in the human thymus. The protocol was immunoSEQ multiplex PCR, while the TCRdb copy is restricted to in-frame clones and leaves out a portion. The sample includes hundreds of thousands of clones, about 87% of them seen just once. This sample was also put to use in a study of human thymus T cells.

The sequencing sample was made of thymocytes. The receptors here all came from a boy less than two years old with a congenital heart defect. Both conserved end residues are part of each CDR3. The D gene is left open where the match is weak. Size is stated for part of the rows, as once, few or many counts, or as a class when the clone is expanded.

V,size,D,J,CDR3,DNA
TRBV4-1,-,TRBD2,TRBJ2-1,CASSQDLWGGGSSYNEQFF,TGCGCCAGCAGCCAAGATCTGTGGGGCGGGGGGAGCTCCTACAATGAGCAGTTCTTC
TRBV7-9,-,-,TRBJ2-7,CASSLTGPKDEQYF,TGTGCCAGCAGCTTGACAGGCCCCAAAGACGAGCAGTACTTC
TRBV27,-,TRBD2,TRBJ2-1,CASTYIPSGRAGDEQFF,TGTGCCAGCACCTACATCCCTAGCGGGAGGGCCGGGGATGAGCAGTTCTTC
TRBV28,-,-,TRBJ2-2,CASSHKFTGELFF,TGTGCCAGCAGTCACAAATTCACCGGGGAGCTGTTTTTT
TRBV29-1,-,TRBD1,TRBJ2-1,CSVSTQLGGYEQFF,TGCAGCGTGTCTACTCAACTAGGGGGCTATGAGCAGTTCTTC
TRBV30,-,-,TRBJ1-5,CAWSVGGVGKCNQPQHF,TGTGCCTGGAGTGTCGGGGGGGTCGGAAAGTGCAATCAGCCCCAGCATTTT
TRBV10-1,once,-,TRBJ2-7,CAITGPAYEQYF,TGCGCCATCACAGGGCCGGCTTACGAGCAGTACTTC
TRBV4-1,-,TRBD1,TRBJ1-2,CASSHAGGPSYGYTF,TGCGCCAGCAGCCATGCAGGGGGCCCCAGCTATGGCTACACCTTC
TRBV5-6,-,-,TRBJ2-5,CASSPRGQETQYF,TGTGCCAGCAGCCCCCGGGGCCAAGAGACCCAGTACTTC
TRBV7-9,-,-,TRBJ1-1,CASSFDKGQVENTEAFF,TGTGCCAGCAGCTTTGATAAGGGGCAGGTTGAGAACACTGAAGCTTTCTTT
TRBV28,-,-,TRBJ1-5,CASSESTGDQPQHF,TGTGCCAGCAGTGAATCGACAGGAGATCAGCCCCAGCATTTT
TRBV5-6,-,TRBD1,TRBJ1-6,CASSPPGGSSPLHF,TGTGCCAGCAGCCCACCAGGGGGCAGTTCACCCCTCCACTTT
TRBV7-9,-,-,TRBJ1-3,CASSSQDSGNTIYF,TGTGCCAGCAGCTCCCAGGATAGTGGAAACACCATATATTTT
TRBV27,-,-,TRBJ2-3,CASTPAGSFHDRTDTQYF,TGTGCCAGCACCCCGGCGGGTAGCTTTCACGACCGCACAGATACGCAGTATTTT
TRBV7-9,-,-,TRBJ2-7,CASSHESILEGAVQYF,TGTGCCAGCAGCCACGAGAGTATACTGGAGGGGGCGGTGCAGTACTTC
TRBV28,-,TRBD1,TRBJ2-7,CASSFLGTGVYGQYF,TGTGCCAGCAGTTTCCTTGGGACAGGCGTTTACGGGCAGTACTTC
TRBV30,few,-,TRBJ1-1,CAWSVSGALNTEAFF,TGTGCCTGGAGTGTGAGTGGGGCCTTGAACACTGAAGCTTTCTTT
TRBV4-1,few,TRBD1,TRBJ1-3,CASSQDRDSSGNTIYF,TGCGCCAGCAGCCAAGATAGGGACAGTTCGGGAAACACCATATATTTT
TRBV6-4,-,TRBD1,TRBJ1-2,CASSRDRANYGYTF,TGTGCCAGCAGCCGGGACAGGGCTAACTATGGCTACACCTTC
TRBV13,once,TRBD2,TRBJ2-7,CASSFSGSSSYEQYF,TGTGCCAGCAGCTTTAGCGGGTCAAGCTCCTACGAGCAGTACTTC
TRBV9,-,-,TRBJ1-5,CASSQGPDNQPQHF,TGTGCCAGCAGCCAGGGGCCGGACAATCAGCCCCAGCATTTT
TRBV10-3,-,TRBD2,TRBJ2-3,CAISWTSVSTDTQYF,TGTGCCATCAGCTGGACTAGCGTTAGCACAGATACGCAGTATTTT
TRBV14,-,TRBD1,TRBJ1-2,CASSQDRTTGAYGYTF,TGTGCCAGCAGCCAAGATCGAACCACAGGGGCCTATGGCTACACCTTC
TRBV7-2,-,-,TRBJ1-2,CASSLGQELANYGYTF,TGTGCCAGCAGCTTAGGGCAGGAACTAGCTAACTATGGCTACACCTTC
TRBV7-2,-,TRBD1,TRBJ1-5,CASSPTGTGHSYSNQPQHF,TGTGCCAGCAGTCCCACCGGGACAGGGCACTCATATAGCAATCAGCCCCAGCATTTT
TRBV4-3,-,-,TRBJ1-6,CASSPREGMEDNSPLHF,TGCGCCAGCAGCCCACGGGAAGGGATGGAGGACAATTCACCCCTCCACTTT
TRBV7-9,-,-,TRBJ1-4,CASSLVEAATNEKLFF,TGTGCCAGCAGCCTCGTCGAAGCGGCAACTAATGAAAAACTGTTTTTT
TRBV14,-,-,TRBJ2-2,CASSQDGIRDLHVAGELFF,TGTGCCAGCAGCCAAGATGGGATCCGGGACTTACATGTAGCCGGGGAGCTGTTTTTT
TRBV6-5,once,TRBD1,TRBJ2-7,CASTRGPSYEQYF,TGTGCCAGCACTAGGGGGCCCTCCTACGAGCAGTACTTC
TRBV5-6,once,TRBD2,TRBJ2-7,CASSPVPGRVGDYEQYF,TGTGCCAGCAGCCCAGTGCCGGGGAGGGTTGGGGACTACGAGCAGTACTTC
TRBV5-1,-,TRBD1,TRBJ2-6,CASSEGQGSGANVLTF,TGCGCCAGCAGCGAAGGACAGGGTTCCGGGGCCAACGTCCTGACTTTC
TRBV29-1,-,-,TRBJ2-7,CSVEYGQNTYEQYF,TGCAGCGTTGAATACGGACAGAATACCTACGAGCAGTACTTC
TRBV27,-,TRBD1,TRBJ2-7,CASSFAHRGSYEQYF,TGTGCCAGCAGTTTCGCACACAGGGGGTCCTACGAGCAGTACTTC
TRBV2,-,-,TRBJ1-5,CASSDRWRELYNQPQHF,TGTGCCAGCAGTGATCGCTGGAGGGAGCTCTACAATCAGCCCCAGCATTTT
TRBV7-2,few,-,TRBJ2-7,CASSDSRGGTHF,TGTGCCAGCAGCGATAGTAGGGGGGGGACGCACTTC
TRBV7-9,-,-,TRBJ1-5,CASSLALERGRGNQPQHF,TGTGCCAGCAGCTTAGCGCTAGAAAGGGGGAGAGGCAATCAGCCCCAGCATTTT
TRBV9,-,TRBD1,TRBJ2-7,CAKNRGEQYF,TGTGCCAAAAACAGGGGCGAGCAGTACTTC
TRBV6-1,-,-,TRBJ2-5,CASSGRTVQETQYF,TGTGCCAGCAGTGGCCGGACAGTGCAAGAGACCCAGTACTTC
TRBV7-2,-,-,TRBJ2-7,CASSLGTGDEQYF,TGTGCCAGCAGCTTAGGGACCGGGGACGAGCAGTACTTC
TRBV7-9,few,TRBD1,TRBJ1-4,CASSLLTGQGANEKLFF,TGTGCCAGCAGCTTACTAACAGGACAGGGCGCGAATGAAAAACTGTTTTTT
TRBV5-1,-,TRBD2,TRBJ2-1,CASSHKLAGTYNEQFF,TGCGCCAGCAGCCACAAACTAGCGGGGACCTACAATGAGCAGTTCTTC
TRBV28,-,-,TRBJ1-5,CASRQGDQPQHF,TGTGCCAGCAGACAGGGTGATCAGCCCCAGCATTTT